This T cell receptor (beta chain) was sequenced in a study of circulating tumor DNA in untreated peripheral T-cell lymphoma. About this clone itself: As yet, its antigen is unknown. At one boundary the junction diverges from the germline segment, which might be a read error.

TCRdb's copy holds only in-frame clones and misses some; the assay was immunoSEQ multiplex PCR. Here the sample spans approximately 1,000 clones, 80% being singletons. Regarding the study as a whole: Baseline tissues yielded approximately 83% and baseline serum around 67% tumor-specific clonotype detection.

The tumor tissue sample was taken at baseline before any treatment. This CDR3 contains 16 residues. Germline CDR1 and CDR2: LNHDA and SQIVND (reference sequence). The TCR comes from a human donor with peripheral T-cell lymphoma. This chain connects TRBV19 to TRBJ2-3, with 9 nucleotides matching TRBD2. Sequenced material: tumor tissue. The DNA for the CDR3 is TGTGTCAGTAGTACTCCCAGCGGGGGGCGGACAGATACGCAGTATTTT. Amino acids: CVSSTPSGGRTDTQYF.